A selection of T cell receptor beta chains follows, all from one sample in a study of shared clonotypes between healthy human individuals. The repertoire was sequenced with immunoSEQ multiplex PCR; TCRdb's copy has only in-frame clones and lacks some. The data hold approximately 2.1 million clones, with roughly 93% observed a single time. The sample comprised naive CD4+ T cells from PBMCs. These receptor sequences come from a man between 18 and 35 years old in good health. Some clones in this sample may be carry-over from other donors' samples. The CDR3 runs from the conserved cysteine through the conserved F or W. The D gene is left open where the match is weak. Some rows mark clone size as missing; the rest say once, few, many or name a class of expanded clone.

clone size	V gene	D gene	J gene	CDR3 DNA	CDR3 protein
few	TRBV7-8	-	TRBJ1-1	TGTGCCAGTACCCAGGGGAACACTGAAGCTTTCTTT	CASTQGNTEAFF
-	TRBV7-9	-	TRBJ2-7	TGTGCCAGCAGCTTAGGTTTAGCTAACGAGCAGTACTTC	CASSLGLANEQYF
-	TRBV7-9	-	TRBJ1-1	TGTGCCAGCAGCTTAGGTCAGGGTGAGACTGAAGCTTTCTTT	CASSLGQGETEAFF
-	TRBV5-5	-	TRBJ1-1	TGTGCCAGCAGCTTGAGGCCGGGGGTAACTGAAGCTTTCTTT	CASSLRPGVTEAFF
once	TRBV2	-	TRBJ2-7	TGTGCCAGCAGGCCTACGGGACACAGGTGGGGTAGCGGCTCATACGAGCAGTACTTC	CASRPTGHRWGSGSYEQYF
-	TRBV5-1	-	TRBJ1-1	TGCGCCAGCAGCTTGGCGGGGCCTTTGAACACTGAAGCTTTCTTT	CASSLAGPLNTEAFF
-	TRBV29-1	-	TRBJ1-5	TGCAGCGTTGAAGAAGGGGGGGCGAGTCAGCCCCAGCATTTT	CSVEEGGASQPQHF
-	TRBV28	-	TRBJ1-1	TGTGCCAGCAGTTCCCCCGCCGACAGGACTGAAGCTTTCTTT	CASSSPADRTEAFF
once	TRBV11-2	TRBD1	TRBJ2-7	TGTGCCAGCAGCTTTGTCAGGGACAGGGGTTACGAGCAGTACTTC	CASSFVRDRGYEQYF
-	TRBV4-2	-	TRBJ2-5	TGTGCCAGCAGCCAAGTAGCGGTCCCCCAAGAGACCCAGTACTTC	CASSQVAVPQETQYF
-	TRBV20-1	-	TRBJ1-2	TGCAGTGCCCCTGACTACAGCGGCTACACCTTC	CSAPDYSGYTF
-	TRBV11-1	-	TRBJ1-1	TGTGCCAGCAGTTTCAATAGTGCCGGGGTGAACACTGAAGCTTTCTTT	CASSFNSAGVNTEAFF
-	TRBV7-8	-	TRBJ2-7	TGTGCCAGCAGCCAAATTATGGGGGGCAAGCACGAGCAGTACTTC	CASSQIMGGKHEQYF
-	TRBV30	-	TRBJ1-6	TGTGCCTGGAGTAGACAGGAAGGATATAATTCACCCCTCCACTTT	CAWSRQEGYNSPLHF
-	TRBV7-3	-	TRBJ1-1	TGTGCCAGCAGCTTAACTGGCGGCGACACTGAAGCTTTCTTT	CASSLTGGDTEAFF
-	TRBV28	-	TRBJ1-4	TGTGCCAGCACCGGACTCTCCGAAGAGGAAAAACTGTTTTTT	CASTGLSEEEKLFF
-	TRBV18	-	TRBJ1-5	TGTGCCAGCTCACCATGGGACGGTTACAATCAGCCCCAGCATTTT	CASSPWDGYNQPQHF
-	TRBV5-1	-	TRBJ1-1	TGCGCCAGCAGCCGGGACGGGGCCGTGAACACTGAAGCTTTCTTT	CASSRDGAVNTEAFF
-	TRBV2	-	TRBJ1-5	TGTGCCAGCAGTGAAGACAGACCAAGCAATCAGCCCCAGCATTTT	CASSEDRPSNQPQHF
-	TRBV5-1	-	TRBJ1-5	TGCGCCAGCAGCTTGGAAGGGGCCCGGGGGCAGCCCCAGCATTTT	CASSLEGARGQPQHF
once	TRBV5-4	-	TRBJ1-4	TGTGCCAGCAGCCCACAGGGAGGATCGGAAAAACTGTTTTTT	CASSPQGGSEKLFF
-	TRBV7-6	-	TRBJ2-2	TGTGCCAGCAGCTTAGAGGCCACCGGGGAGCTGTTTTTT	CASSLEATGELFF
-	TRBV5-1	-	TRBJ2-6	TGCGCCAGCAGCTTGGATCCATGGTCTGGGGCCAACGTCCTGACTTTC	CASSLDPWSGANVLTF
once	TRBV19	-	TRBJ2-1	TGTGCCAGTAGTGAAGGAGGGAGACGAAATGAGCAGTTCTTC	CASSEGGRRNEQFF
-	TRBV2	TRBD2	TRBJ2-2	TGTGCCAGGGGTCGGCTAGCGGGAGGAGGTAACACCGGGGAGCTGTTTTTT	CARGRLAGGGNTGELFF
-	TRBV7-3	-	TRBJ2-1	TGTGCCAGCAGCCCTAGCTCGACCTCCTACAATGAGCAGTTCTTC	CASSPSSTSYNEQFF
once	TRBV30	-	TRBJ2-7	TGTGCCTGGAGTGTACTGGGCAGGGGCGACGAGCAGTACTTC	CAWSVLGRGDEQYF
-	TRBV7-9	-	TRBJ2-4	TGTGCCAGCAGCAAGGGCGGGGATTTCGTGTACATTCAGTACTTC	CASSKGGDFVYIQYF
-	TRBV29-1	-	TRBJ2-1	TGCAGCGACCGCGGACTCAACGAGCAGTTCTTC	CSDRGLNEQFF
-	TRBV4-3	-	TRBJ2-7	TGCGCCAGCAGCCAAGAGGACGGGGGCGACGAGCAGTACTTC	CASSQEDGGDEQYF
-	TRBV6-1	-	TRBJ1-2	TGTGCCAGCAGTGAAGGAGCAGGGCCAGCTAACTATGGCTACACCTTC	CASSEGAGPANYGYTF
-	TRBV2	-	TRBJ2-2	TGTGCCAGCGGGGGACCCCGGACCCGCGGGGAGCTGTTTTTT	CASGGPRTRGELFF
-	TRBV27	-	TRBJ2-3	TGTGCCAGCAGTTTAATCCAGGGGAGAGATACGCAGTATTTT	CASSLIQGRDTQYF